Below are 8 T cell receptor beta chains sequenced from a single sample in a study of regulatory T cells in long-lasting Graves disease. The TCR beta library used iRepertoire HTBI primers with Arm-PCR amplification of CDR3. TCRdb re-derived calls from the multiplex PCR reads in MiXCR, one entry per CDR3 protein. Of about 200,000 distinct CDR3 sequences in the sample, roughly a fifth are singletons; the top ten hold around 11%. Time point denoted: newly diagnosed GD, antithyroid drugs for less than 3 months. Scientists built the TCR library using RNA that was extracted from PBMCs. These data are also associated with another study on T cells in Graves' hyperthyroidism and ophthalmopathy.

The sample consisted of peripheral blood mononuclear cells (PBMCs), taken at new diagnosis, from a patient treated with antithyroid drugs. These receptor sequences come from a woman in her 30s with Graves disease.

This clonotype has a count of ten or more. The chain carries TRBV18 and TRBJ1-1, with D hard to call. CDR3 length: 14 residues. Germline lookup yields CDR1 KGHSH and CDR2 LQKENI. The ends were cut back, 3 bases at V and 0 bases at J, with 8 bases in the middle. Here the CDR3 reads CASSPAFMNTEAFF. CDR3 DNA sequence: TGTGCCAGCTCACCGGCGTTTATGAACACTGAAGCTTTCTTT.

This clonotype was observed many times. The V call is TRBV10-2, the J call TRBJ2-7; possibly TRBD1 for D (6 bases). The V and J ends lost 3 bases and 5 bases respectively, with 14 bases between them. Germline V CDR1 and CDR2: WSHSY, SAAADI. The CDR3 totals 14 residues. CDR3: CASSDVQGNDEQYF. DNA for the CDR3: TGCGCCAGCAGTGATGTACAGGGTAACGACGAGCAGTACTTC.

This clonotype was seen ten or more times. This rearrangement joins TRBV4-1 to TRBJ2-3; D call uncertain. Trimming took 1 base from V and 2 from J, leaving 10 bases between them. Germline-derived CDR1 and CDR2 are MGHRA and YSYEKL. The CDR3 has 15 amino acids. The CDR3 region has the DNA TGCGCCAGCAGCCAAGCGTCGGGCCCCACAGATACGCAGTATTTT. Amino acid sequence: CASSQASGPTDTQYF.

In this sample, this clonotype turned up a few times. This chain uses TRBV5-1 with TRBJ1-4; D might be TRBD1 (6 bases). Trimming stripped 0 bases from V and 6 bases from J, with 9 bases between. Germline V gives CDR1 SGHRS, CDR2 YFSETQ. CDR3 length: 14 amino acids. CDR3 bases: TGCGCCAGCAGCTTGGATACAGGGTATGAAAAACTGTTTTTT. This encodes CASSLDTGYEKLFF.

This clonotype was found many times. The rearrangement links TRBV27 to TRBJ2-3, with 12 bases aligning to TRBD1. The J call may be wrong; the DNA end is better matched by TRBJ2-1. Germline V gene data show CDR1 as MNHEY and CDR2 as SMNVEV (reference sequence). The CDR3 runs to 15 residues. CDR3 in amino acids: CASRRGTGGKDEQFF. CDR3 bases: TGTGCCAGCAGGAGGGGGACAGGGGGCAAGGATGAGCAGTTCTTC.

CDR3 sequence (DNA): TGCAGTGCTAGAGGACTAGCGGAGATCTACGAGCAGTACTTC. Translated, it gives CSARGLAEIYEQYF. The chain carries TRBV20-1 and TRBJ2-7; 9 bases map to TRBD2. The CDR3 is made up of 14 amino acids. V shed 1 base, J shed 3 bases, and the junction held 4 bases outside the gene matches. Germline values: CDR1 DFQATT, CDR2 SNEGSKA (reference sequence).

This clonotype was seen at least ten times. The chain recombines TRBV3-1 with TRBJ1-1; 8 nucleotides agree with TRBD1. V trimming: 2 bases; J trimming: 1 base; junction bases outside the gene matches: 9. The length of the CDR3 is 17 residues. Germline values: CDR1 LGHDT, CDR2 YNNKEL (reference sequence). CDR3 sequence: CASSQWGQANQNTEAFF. CDR3 nucleotide sequence: TGTGCCAGCAGCCAATGGGGACAGGCGAACCAGAACACTGAAGCTTTCTTT.

The table lists this clonotype with many counts. The V gene is TRBV3-1, the J gene TRBJ1-1, with D tentatively TRBD1 (5 bases). The V end was cut by 0 bases, the J end by 0 bases, with 8 bases between. CDR1 is LGHDT, CDR2 YNNKEL, per germline (reference sequence). The CDR3 totals 15 residues. The CDR3 reads CASSQEGRVNTEAFF. As DNA, the CDR3 is TGTGCCAGCAGCCAAGAGGGCAGGGTGAACACTGAAGCTTTCTTT. Together with reference TRBV3-1 and TRBJ1-1, the CDR3 gives the full variable domain: DTAVSQTPKYLVTQMGNDKSIKCEQNLGHDTMYWYKQDSKKFLKIMFSYNNKELIINETVPNRFSPKSPDKAHLNLHINSLELGDSAVYFCASSQEGRVNTEAFFGQGTRLTVV.